This paragraph reports one T cell receptor beta chain. Antigen specificity is unknown. Trimming pared 0 bases from V and 4 bases from J, leaving 7 bases between. The length of the CDR3 is 13 residues. CDR1 and CDR2 from the germline V gene are SGHRS and YFSETQ. This record belongs to a study of neurological immune-mediated disorders. TCRdb itself ran the 5' RACE reads through MiXCR, one entry per CDR3 protein. The sample consists of 66,000 or so distinct CDR3 sequences, 5.2% of them appearing once. Regarding the study as a whole: Phylogenetic grouping assigned the repertoires of 18 of 34 multiple sclerosis patients to a single related-CDR3 cluster, representing a possible signature. There were no CDR3 amino acid sequences shared by expanded clones across subjects, a result suggesting private repertoires in all groups. TCR clonal expansion peaked in HTLV-1-associated myelopathy patients and was lowest in multiple sclerosis patients.

The study built unsorted libraries from 2 million PBMCs kept at -80 C. This receptor was taken from a woman aged 30 to 39 with multiple sclerosis. The rearrangement joins TRBV5-1 to TRBJ2-5; TRBD2 might be the D (6 bases). The sequenced sample consisted of PBMCs. The CDR3 sequence: CASSLVGGETQYF. The CDR3 DNA reads as TGCGCCAGCAGCTTGGTCGGGGGAGAGACCCAGTACTTC. Looking up the rest from reference TRBV5-1 and TRBJ2-5 gives the full variable domain: KAGVTQTPRYLIKTRGQQVTLSCSPISGHRSVSWYQQTPGQGLQFLFEYFSETQRNKGNFPGRFSGRQFSNSRSEMNVSTLELGDSALYLCASSLVGGETQYFGPGTRLLVL.